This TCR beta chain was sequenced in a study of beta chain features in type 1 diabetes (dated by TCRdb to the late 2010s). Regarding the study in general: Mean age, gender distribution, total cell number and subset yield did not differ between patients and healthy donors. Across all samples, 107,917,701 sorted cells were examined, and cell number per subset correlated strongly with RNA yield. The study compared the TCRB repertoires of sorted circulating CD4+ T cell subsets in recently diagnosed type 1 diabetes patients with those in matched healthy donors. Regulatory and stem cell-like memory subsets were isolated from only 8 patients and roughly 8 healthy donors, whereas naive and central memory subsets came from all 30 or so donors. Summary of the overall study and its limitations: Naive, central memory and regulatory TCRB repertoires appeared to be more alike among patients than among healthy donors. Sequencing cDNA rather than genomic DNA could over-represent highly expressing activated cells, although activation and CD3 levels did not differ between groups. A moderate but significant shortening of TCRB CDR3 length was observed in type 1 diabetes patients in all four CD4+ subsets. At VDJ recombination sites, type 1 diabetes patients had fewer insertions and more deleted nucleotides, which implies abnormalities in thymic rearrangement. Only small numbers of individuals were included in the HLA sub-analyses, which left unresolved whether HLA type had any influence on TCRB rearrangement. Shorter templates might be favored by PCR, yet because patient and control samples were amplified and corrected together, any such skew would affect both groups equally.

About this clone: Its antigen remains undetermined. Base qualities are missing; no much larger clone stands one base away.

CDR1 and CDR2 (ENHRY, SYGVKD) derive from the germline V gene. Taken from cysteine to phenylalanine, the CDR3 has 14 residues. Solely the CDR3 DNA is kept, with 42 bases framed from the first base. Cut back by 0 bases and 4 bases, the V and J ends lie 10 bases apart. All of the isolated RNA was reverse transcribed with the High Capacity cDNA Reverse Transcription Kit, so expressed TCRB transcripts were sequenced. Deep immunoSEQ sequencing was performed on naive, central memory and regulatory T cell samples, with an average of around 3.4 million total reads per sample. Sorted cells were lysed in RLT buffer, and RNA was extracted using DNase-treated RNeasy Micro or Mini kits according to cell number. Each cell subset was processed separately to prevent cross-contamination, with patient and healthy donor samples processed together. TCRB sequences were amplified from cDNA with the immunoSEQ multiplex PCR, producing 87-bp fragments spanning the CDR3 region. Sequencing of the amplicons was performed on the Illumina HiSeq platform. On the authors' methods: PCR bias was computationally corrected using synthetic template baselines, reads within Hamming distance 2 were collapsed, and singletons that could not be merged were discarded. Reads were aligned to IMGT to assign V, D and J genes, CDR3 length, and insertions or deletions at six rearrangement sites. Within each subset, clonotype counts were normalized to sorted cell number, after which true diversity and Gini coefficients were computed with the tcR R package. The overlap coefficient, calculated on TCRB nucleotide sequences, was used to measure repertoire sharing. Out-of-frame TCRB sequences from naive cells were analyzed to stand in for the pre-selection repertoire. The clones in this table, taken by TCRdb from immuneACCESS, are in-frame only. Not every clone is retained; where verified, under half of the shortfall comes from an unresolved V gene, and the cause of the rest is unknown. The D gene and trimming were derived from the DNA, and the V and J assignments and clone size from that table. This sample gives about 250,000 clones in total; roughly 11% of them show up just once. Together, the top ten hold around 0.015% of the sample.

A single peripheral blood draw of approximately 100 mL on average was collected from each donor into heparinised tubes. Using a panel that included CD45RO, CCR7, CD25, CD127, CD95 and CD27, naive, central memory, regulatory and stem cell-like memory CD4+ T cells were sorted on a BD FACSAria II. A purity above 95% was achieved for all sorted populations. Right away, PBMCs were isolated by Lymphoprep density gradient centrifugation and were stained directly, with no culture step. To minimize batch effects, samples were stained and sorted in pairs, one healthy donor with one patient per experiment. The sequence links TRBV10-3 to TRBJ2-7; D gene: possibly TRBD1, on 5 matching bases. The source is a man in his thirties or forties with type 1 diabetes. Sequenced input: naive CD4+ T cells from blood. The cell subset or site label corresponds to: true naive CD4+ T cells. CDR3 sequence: CAISESGAIYEQYF. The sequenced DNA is TGTGCCATCAGTGAGTCAGGGGCGATATACGAGCAGTACTTC.